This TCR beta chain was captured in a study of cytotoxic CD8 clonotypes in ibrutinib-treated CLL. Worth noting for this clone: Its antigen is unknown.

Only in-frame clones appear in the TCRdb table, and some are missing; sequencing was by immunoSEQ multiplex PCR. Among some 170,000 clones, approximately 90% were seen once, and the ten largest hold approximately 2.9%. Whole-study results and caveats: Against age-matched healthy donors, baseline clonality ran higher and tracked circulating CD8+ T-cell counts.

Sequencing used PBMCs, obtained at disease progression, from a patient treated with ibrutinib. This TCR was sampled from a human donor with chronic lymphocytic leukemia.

The CDR3 DNA reads as TGTGCTAGTGGCCACCGACAGGCGAGCACAGATACGCAGTATTTT. This translates into CASGHRQASTDTQYF. The chain is built from TRBV12-5 and TRBJ2-3; weak D call: TRBD1 (6 bases). Trimming took off 6 bases at V and 0 bases at J, with 13 bases between the two ends. Germline CDR1 reads LGHNT; CDR2 reads FRNRAP. The CDR3 runs 15 residues.